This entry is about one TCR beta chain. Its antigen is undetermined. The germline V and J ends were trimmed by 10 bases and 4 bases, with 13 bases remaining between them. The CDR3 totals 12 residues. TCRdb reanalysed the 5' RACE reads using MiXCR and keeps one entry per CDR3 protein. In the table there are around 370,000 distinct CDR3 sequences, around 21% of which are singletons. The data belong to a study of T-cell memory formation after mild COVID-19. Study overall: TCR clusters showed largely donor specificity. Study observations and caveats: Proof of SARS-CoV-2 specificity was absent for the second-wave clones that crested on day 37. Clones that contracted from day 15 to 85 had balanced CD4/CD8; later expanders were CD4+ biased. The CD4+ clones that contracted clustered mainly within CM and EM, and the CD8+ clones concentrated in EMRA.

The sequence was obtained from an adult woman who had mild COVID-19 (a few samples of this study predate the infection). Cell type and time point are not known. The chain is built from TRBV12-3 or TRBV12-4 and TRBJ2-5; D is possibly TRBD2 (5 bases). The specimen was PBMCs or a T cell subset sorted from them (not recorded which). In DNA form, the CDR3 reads TGTGCCACCAGCATGAGCGGAGAGACCCAGTACTTC. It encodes CATSMSGETQYF.